The 6 T cell receptor beta chains in this list originate from one sample, sequenced in a study of control samples from healthy donors and cancer patients. Using immunoSEQ multiplex PCR, the repertoire was profiled, and TCRdb retains in-frame clones only, with some absent. The sample contains some 120,000 clones, 80% to 95% of which appear only once. The sequenced sample was blood. The origin of the receptors is a man between 18 and 29 years old in good health.

The table lists this clone with a count of one. The rearrangement links TRBV6-2 or TRBV6-3 to TRBJ1-1; TRBD1 is a possible D gene (5 bases). Germline loops: CDR1 MNHEY, CDR2 SVGEGT. The CDR3 runs 15 residues. Trimming pared 0 bases from V and 3 bases from J, leaving 11 bases between. The CDR3 DNA sequence: TGTGCCAGCAGTTACTCCGAGGGGCGATACACTGAAGCTTTCTTT. This sequence encodes CASSYSEGRYTEAFF.

This CDR3 reads CAWSVLGFPDQHF. The DNA of the CDR3 is TGTGCCTGGAGTGTACTTGGCTTTCCGGATCAGCATTTT. V and J are TRBV30 and TRBJ1-5; D remains unclear. Trimming took 0 bases from V and 13 from J, leaving 16 bases between them. CDR1 and CDR2 (germline): GTSNPN, SVGIG (reference sequence). The CDR3 runs to 13 residues.

This rearrangement joins TRBV18 to TRBJ2-3; D remains ambiguous. The CDR3 runs 12 residues. Trimming left V 1 base short and J 5 bases short, with 4 bases between. Per the germline V gene, CDR1 is KGHSH and CDR2 is LQKENI. In nucleotides, the CDR3 is TGTGCCAGCTCACCACGGCGAGATACGCAGTATTTT. Translated, it gives CASSPRRDTQYF.

The rearrangement uses TRBV7-9 and TRBJ2-1; weak D call: TRBD1 (5 bases). Between the trimmed V and J ends, which lost 8 bases and 12 bases, there was a span of 14 bases. The CDR3 has 11 amino acids. From germline, CDR1 is SEHNR and CDR2 FQNEAQ (reference sequence). Here the CDR3 DNA reads TGTGCCAGCGTCAGGGCGTGGGTGCAGTTCTTC. It encodes CASVRAWVQFF.

The V and J genes are TRBV6-2 or TRBV6-3 and TRBJ1-5; D might be TRBD1 (6 bases). This CDR3 is 15 amino acids long. V was trimmed by 4 bases and J by 7 bases, leaving 17 bases between them. The germline V gene has CDR1 MNHEY and CDR2 SVGEGT. The CDR3 nucleotides read TGTGCCAGCAGTTTTGGGACACGTCAGGGGCAGCCCCAGCATTTT. This translates into CASSFGTRQGQPQHF.

V usage is TRBV5-1 and J usage is TRBJ2-3, with D hard to call. The germline V gene encodes CDR1 SGHRS and CDR2 YFSETQ. The V end lost 0 bases, the J end lost 0 bases, and 14 bases lay between the germline ends. The CDR3 is 17 amino acids. CDR3 nucleotides: TGCGCCAGCAGCTTGGGTATGTCAGCCACTAGCACAGATACGCAGTATTTT. This translates into CASSLGMSATSTDTQYF.